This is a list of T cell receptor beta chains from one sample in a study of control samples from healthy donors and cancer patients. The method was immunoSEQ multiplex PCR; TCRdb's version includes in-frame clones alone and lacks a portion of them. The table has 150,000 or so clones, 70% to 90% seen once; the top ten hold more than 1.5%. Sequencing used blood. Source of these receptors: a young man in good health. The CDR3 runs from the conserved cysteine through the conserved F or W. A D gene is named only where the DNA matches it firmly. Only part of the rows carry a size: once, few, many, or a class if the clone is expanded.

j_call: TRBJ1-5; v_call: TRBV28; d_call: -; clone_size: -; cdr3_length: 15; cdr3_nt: TGTGCCAGCAGTTTAGGGCAGGGATATCGTCAGCCCCAGCATTTT; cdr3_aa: CASSLGQGYRQPQHF
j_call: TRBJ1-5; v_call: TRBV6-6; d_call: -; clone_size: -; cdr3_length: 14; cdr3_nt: TGTGCCAGCACTAGTCCGGGGGGCAATCAGCCCCAGCATTTT; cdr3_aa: CASTSPGGNQPQHF
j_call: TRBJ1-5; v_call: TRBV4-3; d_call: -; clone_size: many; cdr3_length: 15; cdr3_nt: TGCGCCAGCAGTCAGGGAAGGGAGGGGGGTCAGCCCCAGCATTTT; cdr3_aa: CASSQGREGGQPQHF
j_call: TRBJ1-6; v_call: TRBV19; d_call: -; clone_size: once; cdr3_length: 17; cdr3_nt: TGTGCCAGTACTACCGGATGGGACACAGCCTATAATTCACCCCTCCACTTT; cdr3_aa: CASTTGWDTAYNSPLHF
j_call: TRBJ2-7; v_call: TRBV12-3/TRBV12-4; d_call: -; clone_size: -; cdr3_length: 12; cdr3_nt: TGTGCCAGCAGTCTCCCTGGTCTGGAGCAGTACTTC; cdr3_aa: CASSLPGLEQYF
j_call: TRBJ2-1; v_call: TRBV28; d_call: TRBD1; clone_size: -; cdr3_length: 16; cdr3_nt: TGTGCCAGCAGTTTGGTTTACAGGGGGTCCCACAATGAGCAGTTCTTC; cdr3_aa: CASSLVYRGSHNEQFF
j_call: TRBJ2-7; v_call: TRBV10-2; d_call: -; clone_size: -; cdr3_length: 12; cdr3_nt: TGCGCCAGCGGGGGACTGACCTACGAGCAGTACTTC; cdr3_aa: CASGGLTYEQYF
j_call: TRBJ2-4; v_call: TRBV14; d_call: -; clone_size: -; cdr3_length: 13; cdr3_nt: TGTGCCAGCAGCCGAAGGGGGAGGGACATTCAGTACTTC; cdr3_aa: CASSRRGRDIQYF
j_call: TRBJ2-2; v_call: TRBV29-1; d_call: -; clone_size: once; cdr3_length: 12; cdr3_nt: TGCAGCGTCCTTAAATGGACCGGGGAGCTGTTTTTT; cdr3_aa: CSVLKWTGELFF
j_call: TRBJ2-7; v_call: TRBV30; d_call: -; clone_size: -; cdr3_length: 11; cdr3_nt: TGTGCCTGGACGAAAGGGGTTAAGCAGTACTTC; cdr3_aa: CAWTKGVKQYF
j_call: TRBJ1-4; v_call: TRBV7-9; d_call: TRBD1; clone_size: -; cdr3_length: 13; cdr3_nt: TGTGCCAGCAGCTTAGGGAAACAGGGGAATAAGTTTTTT; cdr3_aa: CASSLGKQGNKFF
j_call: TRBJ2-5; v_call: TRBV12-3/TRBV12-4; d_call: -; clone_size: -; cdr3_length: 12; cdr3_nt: TGTGCCAGCAGTTTACAGGAAGAGACCCAGTACTTC; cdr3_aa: CASSLQEETQYF
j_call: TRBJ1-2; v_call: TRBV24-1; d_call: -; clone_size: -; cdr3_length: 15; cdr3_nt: TGTGCCACCAGTGATAGGCCTTTTCCAAACTATGGCTACACCTTC; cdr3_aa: CATSDRPFPNYGYTF
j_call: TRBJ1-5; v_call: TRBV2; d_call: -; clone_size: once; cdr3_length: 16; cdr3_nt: TGTGCCAGCAGTGAATGGGGATGGAGAGGGAATCAGCCCCAGCATTTT; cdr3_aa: CASSEWGWRGNQPQHF
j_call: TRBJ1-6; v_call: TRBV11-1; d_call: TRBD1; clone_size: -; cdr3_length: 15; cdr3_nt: TGTGCCAGCAGCGCCCGACAGGGGGTAGTATCACCCCTCCACTTT; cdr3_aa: CASSARQGVVSPLHF
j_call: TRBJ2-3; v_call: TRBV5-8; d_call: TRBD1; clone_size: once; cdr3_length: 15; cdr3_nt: TGTGCCAGCAGCTTTGGCGACAGGGTTGCAGATACGCAGTATTTT; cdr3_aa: CASSFGDRVADTQYF
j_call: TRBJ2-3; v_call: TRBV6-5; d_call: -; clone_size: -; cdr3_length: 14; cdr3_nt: TGTGCCAGCAGTTCCTACCCTTCCTCAGATACGCAGTATTTT; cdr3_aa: CASSSYPSSDTQYF
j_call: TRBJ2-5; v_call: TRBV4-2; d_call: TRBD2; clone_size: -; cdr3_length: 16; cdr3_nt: TGTGCCAGCAGCCAAGGAGTCAAAGCGGGACAAGAGACCCAGTACTTC; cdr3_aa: CASSQGVKAGQETQYF
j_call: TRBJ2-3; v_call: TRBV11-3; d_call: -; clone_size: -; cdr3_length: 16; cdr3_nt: TGTGCCAGCAGCTTAGGGACGGGCGAGGGCACAGATACGCAGTATTTT; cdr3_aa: CASSLGTGEGTDTQYF
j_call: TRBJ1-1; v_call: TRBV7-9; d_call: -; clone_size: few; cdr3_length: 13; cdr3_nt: TGTGCCATACGTTGGGGGAGGCAGAATGAAGCTTTCTTT; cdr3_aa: CAIRWGRQNEAFF
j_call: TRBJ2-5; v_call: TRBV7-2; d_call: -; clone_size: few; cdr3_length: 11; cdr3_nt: TGTGCCAGCAGCTCTTCGGAGACCCAGTACTTC; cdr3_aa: CASSSSETQYF
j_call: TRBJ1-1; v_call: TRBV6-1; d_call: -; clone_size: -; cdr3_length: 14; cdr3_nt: TGTGCCAGCAGTGAAGCTGTGGGGATCACTGAAGCTTTCTTT; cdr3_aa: CASSEAVGITEAFF
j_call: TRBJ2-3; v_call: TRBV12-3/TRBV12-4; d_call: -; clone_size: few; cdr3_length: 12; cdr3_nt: TGTGCCAGCAGCCCCCCATCTCATACGCAGTATTTT; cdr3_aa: CASSPPSHTQYF
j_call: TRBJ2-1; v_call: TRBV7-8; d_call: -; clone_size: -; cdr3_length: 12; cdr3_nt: TGTGCCAGCAGCCCCCAGGCGGTTGAGCAGTTCTTC; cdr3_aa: CASSPQAVEQFF
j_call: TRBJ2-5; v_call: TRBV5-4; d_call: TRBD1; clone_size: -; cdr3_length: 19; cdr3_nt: TGTGCCAGCAGCTTGGCAGGGAGATGGTCGGGACAGGGGACGGAGACCCAGTACTTC; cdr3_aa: CASSLAGRWSGQGTETQYF
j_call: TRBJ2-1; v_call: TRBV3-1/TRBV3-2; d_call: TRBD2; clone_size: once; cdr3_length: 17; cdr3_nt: TGTGCCAGCAGCCAAGAGCAGGGCGGGGGGGTTTACAATGAGCAGTTCTTC; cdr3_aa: CASSQEQGGGVYNEQFF
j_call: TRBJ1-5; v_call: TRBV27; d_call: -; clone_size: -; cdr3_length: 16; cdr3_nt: TGTGCCAGCAGTCCCCAGCTATCGTATAGCAATCAGCCCCAGCATTTT; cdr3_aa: CASSPQLSYSNQPQHF
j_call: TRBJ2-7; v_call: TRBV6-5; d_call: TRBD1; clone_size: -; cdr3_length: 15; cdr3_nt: TGTGCCAGCAGGCCAGGGGGCCCAAGCTCCTACGAGCAGTACTTC; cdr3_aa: CASRPGGPSSYEQYF